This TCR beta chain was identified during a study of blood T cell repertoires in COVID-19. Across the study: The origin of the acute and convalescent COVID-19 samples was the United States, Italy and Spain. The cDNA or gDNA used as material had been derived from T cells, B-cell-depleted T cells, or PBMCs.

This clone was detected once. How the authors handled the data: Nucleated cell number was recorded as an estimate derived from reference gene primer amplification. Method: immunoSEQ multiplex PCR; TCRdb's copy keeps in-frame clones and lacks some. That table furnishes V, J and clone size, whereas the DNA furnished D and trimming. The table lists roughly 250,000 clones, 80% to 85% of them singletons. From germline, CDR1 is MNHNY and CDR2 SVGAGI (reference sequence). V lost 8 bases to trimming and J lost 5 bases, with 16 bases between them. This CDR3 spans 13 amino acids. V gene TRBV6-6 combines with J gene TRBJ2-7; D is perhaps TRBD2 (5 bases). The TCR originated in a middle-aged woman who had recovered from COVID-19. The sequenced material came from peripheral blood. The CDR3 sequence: CASLGVFPNEQYF. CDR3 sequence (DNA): TGTGCCAGCCTCGGGGTTTTCCCCAACGAGCAGTACTTC.